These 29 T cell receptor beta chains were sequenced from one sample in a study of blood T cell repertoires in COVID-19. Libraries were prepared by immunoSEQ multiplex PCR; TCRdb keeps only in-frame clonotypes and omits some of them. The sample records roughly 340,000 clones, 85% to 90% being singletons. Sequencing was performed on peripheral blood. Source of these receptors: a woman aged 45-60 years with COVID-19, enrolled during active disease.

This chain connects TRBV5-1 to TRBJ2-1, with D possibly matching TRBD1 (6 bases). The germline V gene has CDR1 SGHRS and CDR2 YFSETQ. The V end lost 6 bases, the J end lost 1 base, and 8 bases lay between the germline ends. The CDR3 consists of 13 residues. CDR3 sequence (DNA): TGCGCCAGCAAAACAGGGTCCTACAATGAGCAGTTCTTC. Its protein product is CASKTGSYNEQFF.

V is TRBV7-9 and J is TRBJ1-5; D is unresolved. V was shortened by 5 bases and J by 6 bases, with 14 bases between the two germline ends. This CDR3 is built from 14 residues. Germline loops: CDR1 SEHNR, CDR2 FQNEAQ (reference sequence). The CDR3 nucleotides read TGTGCCAGCAGCCCAGCGGTCCGAGGTCAGCCCCAGCATTTT. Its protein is CASSPAVRGQPQHF.

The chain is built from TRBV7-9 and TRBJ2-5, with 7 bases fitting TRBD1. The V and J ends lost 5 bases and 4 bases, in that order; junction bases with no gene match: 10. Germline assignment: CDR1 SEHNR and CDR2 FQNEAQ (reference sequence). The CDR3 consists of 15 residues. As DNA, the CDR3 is TGTGCCAGCAGCCCTAGACAGGGTGTGAGAGAGACCCAGTACTTC. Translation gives CASSPRQGVRETQYF.

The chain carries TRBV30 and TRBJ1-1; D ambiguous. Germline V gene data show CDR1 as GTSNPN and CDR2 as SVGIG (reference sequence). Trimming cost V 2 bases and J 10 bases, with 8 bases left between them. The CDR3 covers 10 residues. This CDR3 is CAWSRGLAFF. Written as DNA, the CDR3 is TGTGCCTGGAGTCGAGGGCTAGCTTTCTTT.

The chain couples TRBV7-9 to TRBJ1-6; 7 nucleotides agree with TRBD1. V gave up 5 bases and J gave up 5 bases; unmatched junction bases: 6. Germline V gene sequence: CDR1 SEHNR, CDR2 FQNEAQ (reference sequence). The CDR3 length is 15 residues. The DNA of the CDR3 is TGTGCCAGCAGCAGAGGGACAGCGAATAATTCACCCCTCCACTTT. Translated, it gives CASSRGTANNSPLHF.

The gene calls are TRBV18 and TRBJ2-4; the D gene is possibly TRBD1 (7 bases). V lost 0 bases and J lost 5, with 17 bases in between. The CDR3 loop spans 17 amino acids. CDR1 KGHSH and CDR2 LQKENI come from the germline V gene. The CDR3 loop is CASSPPQGGAFQNIQYF. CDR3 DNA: TGTGCCAGCTCACCACCCCAGGGGGGCGCTTTCCAAAACATTCAGTACTTC.

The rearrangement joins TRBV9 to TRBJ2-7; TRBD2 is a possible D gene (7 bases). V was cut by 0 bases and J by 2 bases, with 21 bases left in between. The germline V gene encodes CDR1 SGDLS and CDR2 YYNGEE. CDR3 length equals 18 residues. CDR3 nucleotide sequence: TGTGCCAGCAGCGTAGCTGGGGGGGGGCTAGCGGTTCCCTACGAGCAGTACTTC. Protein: CASSVAGGGLAVPYEQYF.

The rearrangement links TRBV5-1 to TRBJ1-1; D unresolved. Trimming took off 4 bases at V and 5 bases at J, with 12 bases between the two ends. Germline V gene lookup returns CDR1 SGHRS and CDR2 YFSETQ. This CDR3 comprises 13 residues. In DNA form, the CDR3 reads TGCGCCAGCAGCCGAATCTGGGAGACTGAAGCTTTCTTT. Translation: CASSRIWETEAFF.

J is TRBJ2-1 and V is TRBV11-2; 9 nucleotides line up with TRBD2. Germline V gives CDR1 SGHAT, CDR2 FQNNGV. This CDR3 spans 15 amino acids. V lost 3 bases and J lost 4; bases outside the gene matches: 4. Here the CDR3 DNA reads TGTGCCAGCAGCTTTAGCGGGAGATCTTACAATGAGCAGTTCTTC. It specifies CASSFSGRSYNEQFF.

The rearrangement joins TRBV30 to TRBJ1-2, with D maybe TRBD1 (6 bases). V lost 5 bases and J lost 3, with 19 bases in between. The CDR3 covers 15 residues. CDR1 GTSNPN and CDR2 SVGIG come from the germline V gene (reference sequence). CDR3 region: CAWLGQPRGYYGYTF. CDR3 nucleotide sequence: TGTGCCTGGTTGGGACAACCCCGGGGTTACTATGGCTACACCTTC.

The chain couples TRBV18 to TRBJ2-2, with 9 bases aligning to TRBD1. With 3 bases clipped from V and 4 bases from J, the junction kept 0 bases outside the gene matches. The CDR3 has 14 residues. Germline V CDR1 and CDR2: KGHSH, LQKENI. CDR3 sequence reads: CASSPTGGTGELFF. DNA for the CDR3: TGTGCCAGCTCACCGACAGGGGGCACCGGGGAGCTGTTTTTT. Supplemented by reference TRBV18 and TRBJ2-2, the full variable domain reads NAGVMQNPRHLVRRRGQEARLRCSPMKGHSHVYWYRQLPEEGLKFMVYLQKENIIDESGMPKERFSAEFPKEGPSILRIQQVVRGDSAAYFCASSPTGGTGELFFGEGSRLTVL.

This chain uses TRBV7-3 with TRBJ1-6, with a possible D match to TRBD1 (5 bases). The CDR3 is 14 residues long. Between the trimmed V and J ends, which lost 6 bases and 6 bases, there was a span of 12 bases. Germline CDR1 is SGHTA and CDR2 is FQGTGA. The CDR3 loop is CASRAGGFNSPLHF. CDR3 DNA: TGTGCCAGCAGAGCCGGGGGATTTAATTCACCCCTCCACTTT.

The DNA for the CDR3 is TGTGCCTGGTCGACAGGCCAGAACACTGAAGCTTTCTTT. Translated: CAWSTGQNTEAFF. V usage is TRBV30 and J usage is TRBJ1-1; the D gene is possibly TRBD1 (6 bases). Trimming pared 5 bases from V and 1 base from J, leaving 11 bases between. The CDR3 has 13 residues. Germline V gene data show CDR1 as GTSNPN and CDR2 as SVGIG (reference sequence).

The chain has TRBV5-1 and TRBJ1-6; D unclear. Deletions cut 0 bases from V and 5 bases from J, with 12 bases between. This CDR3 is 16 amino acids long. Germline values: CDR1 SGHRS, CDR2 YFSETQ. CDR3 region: CASSLEGAGHNSPLHF. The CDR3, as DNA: TGCGCCAGCAGCTTGGAGGGTGCGGGCCATAATTCACCCCTCCACTTT. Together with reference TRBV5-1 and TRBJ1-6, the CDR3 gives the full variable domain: KAGVTQTPRYLIKTRGQQVTLSCSPISGHRSVSWYQQTPGQGLQFLFEYFSETQRNKGNFPGRFSGRQFSNSRSEMNVSTLELGDSALYLCASSLEGAGHNSPLHFGNGTRLTVT.

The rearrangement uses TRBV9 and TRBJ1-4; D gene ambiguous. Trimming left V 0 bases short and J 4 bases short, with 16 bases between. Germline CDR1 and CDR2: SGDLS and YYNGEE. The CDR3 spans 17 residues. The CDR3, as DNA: TGTGCCAGCAGCGTAGTCCCCGGTGAGAGGAATAATGAAAAACTGTTTTTT. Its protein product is CASSVVPGERNNEKLFF. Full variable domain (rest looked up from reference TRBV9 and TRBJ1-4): DSGVTQTPKHLITATGQRVTLRCSPRSGDLSVYWYQQSLDQGLQFLIQYYNGEERAKGNILERFSAQQFPDLHSELNLSSLELGDSALYFCASSVVPGERNNEKLFFGSGTQLSVL.

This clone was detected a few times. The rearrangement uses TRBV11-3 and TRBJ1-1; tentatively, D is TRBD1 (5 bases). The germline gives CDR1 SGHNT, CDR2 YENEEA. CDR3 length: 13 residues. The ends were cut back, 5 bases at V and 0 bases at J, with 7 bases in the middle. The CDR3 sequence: CASSETVNTEAFF. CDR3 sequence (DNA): TGTGCCAGCAGCGAGACAGTGAACACTGAAGCTTTCTTT. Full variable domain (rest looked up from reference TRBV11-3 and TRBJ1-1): EAGVVQSPRYKIIEKKQPVAFWCNPISGHNTLYWYLQNLGQGPELLIRYENEEAVDDSQLPKDRFSAERLKGVDSTLKIQPAELGDSAVYLCASSETVNTEAFFGQGTRLTVV.

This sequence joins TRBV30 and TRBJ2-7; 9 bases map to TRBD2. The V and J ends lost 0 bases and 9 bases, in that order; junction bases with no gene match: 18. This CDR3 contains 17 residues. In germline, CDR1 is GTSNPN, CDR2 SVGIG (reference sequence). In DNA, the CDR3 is TGTGCCTGGAGTGTATGGAATAGGCGGGAGGGCCGGGGCCGGCAGTACTTC. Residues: CAWSVWNRREGRGRQYF.

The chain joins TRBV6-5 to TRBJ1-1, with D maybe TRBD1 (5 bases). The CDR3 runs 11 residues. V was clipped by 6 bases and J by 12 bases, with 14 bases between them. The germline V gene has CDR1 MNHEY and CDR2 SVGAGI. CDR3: CASSQDTRSFF. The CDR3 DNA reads TGTGCCAGCAGCCAGGACACCCGGTCTTTCTTT.

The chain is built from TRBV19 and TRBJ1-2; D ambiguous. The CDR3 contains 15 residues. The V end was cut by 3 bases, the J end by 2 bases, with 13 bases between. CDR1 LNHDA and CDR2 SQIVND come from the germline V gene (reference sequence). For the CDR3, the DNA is TGTGCCAGTAGTATTGCCAGGCGGGTAAACTATGGCTACACCTTC. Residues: CASSIARRVNYGYTF.

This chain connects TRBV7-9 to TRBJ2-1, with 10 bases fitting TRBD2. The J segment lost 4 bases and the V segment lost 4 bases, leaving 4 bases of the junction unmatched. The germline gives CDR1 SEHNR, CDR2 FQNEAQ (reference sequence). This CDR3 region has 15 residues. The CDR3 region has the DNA TGTGCCAGCAGCTCTAGCGGGAGAGCGTACAATGAGCAGTTCTTC. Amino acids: CASSSSGRAYNEQFF.

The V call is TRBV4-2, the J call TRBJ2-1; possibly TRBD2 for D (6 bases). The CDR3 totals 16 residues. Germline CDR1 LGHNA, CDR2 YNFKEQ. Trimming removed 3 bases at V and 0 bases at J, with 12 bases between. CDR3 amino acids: CASSQADSGSYNEQFF. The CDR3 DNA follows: TGTGCCAGCAGCCAGGCAGATAGCGGCTCCTACAATGAGCAGTTCTTC.

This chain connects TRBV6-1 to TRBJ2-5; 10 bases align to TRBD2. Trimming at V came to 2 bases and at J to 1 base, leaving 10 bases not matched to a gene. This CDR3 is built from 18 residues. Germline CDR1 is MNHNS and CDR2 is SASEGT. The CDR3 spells CASSEWLAGEGPQETQYF. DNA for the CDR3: TGTGCCAGCAGTGAATGGCTAGCGGGAGAGGGCCCCCAAGAGACCCAGTACTTC.

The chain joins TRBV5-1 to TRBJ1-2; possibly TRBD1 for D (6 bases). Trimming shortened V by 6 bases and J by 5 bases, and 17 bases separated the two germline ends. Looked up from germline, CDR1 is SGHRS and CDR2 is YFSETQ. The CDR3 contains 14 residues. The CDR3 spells CASTVTGAYYGYTF. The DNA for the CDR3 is TGCGCCAGCACCGTGACAGGAGCGTATTATGGCTACACCTTC.

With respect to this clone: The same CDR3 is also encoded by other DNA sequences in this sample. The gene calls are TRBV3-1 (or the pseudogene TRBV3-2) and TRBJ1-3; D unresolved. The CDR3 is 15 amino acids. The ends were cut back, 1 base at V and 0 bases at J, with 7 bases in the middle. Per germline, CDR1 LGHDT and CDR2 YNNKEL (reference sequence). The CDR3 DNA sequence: TGTGCCAGCAGCCAAGGGCTCCGCTCTGGAAACACCATATATTTT. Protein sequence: CASSQGLRSGNTIYF.

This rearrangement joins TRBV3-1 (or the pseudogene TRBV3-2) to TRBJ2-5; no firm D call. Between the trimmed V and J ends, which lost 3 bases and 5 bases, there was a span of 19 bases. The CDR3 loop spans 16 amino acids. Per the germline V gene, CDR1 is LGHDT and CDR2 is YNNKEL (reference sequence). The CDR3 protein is CASSQSPRSERETQYF. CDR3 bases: TGTGCCAGCAGCCAGTCACCCCGCTCCGAACGGGAGACCCAGTACTTC.

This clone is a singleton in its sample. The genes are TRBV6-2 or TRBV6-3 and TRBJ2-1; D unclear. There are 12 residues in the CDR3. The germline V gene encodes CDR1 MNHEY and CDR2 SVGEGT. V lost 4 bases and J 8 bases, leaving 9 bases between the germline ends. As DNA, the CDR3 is TGTGCCAGCAGTTTCCCCCCATATGAGCAGTTCTTC. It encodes CASSFPPYEQFF.

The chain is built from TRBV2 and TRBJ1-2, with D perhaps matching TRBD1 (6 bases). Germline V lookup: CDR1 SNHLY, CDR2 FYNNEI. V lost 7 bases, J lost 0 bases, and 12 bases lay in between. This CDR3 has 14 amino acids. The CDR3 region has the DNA TGTGCCAGCAAACGGACAGAGGCTAACTATGGCTACACCTTC. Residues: CASKRTEANYGYTF.

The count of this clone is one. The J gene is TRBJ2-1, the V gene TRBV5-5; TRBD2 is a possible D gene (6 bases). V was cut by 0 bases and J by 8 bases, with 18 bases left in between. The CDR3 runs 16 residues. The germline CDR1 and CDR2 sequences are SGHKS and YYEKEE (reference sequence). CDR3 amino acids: CASSLGLTAGGDEQFF. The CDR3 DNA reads TGTGCCAGCAGCTTGGGTCTGACAGCGGGTGGTGATGAGCAGTTCTTC.

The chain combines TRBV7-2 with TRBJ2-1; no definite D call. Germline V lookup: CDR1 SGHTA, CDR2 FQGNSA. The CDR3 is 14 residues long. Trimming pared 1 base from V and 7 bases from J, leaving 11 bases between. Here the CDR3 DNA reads TGTGCCAGCAGCTTAGAAAGAACGCGAAATGAGCAGTTCTTC. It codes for CASSLERTRNEQFF.